This entry describes one TCR beta chain. As yet, its antigen is unknown. The data stem from a study of regulatory dendritic cells for organ transplantation. In germline, CDR1 is SEHNR, CDR2 FQNEAQ (reference sequence). The CDR3 is made up of 16 amino acids. J lost 3 bases, V lost 4 bases, and 12 bases had no gene match. Sequenced by immunoSEQ multiplex PCR; TCRdb stores in-frame clones only, minus some. The profile shows 10,000 to 15,000 clones, roughly 86% of them singletons. CFSE-labeled sorted T cells met regulatory or mature dendritic cells for 4 to 6 days. The sequenced material came from naive CD8+ T cells from blood cultured with regulatory dendritic cells. Subset described: CD45RA+ naive T cells. This TCR was recovered from a human donor in good health. This chain links TRBV7-9 with TRBJ2-7; 7 bases match TRBD1. CDR3 sequence: CASSSRQGIDFYEQYF. In nucleotides, the CDR3 is TGTGCCAGCAGCTCGCGACAGGGCATTGATTTCTACGAGCAGTACTTC.